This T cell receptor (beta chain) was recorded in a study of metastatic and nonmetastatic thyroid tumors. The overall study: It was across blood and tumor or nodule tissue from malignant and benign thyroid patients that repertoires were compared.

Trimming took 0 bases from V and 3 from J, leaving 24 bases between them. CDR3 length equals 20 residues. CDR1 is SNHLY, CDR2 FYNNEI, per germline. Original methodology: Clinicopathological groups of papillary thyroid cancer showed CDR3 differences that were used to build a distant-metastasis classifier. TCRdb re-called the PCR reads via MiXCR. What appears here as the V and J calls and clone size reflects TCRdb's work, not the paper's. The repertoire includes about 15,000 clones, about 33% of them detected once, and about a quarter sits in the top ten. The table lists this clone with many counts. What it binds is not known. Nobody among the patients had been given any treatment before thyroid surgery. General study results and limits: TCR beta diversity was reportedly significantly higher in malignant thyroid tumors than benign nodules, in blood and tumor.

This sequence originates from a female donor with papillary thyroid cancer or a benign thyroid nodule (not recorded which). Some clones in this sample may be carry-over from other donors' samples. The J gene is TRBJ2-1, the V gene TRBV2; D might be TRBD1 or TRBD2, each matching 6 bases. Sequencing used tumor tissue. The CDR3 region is CASSEAGIGGRGIYYNEQFF. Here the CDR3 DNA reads TGTGCCAGCAGTGAAGCCGGCATAGGGGGGAGAGGGATCTACTACAATGAGCAGTTCTTC.